The clone carrying this T cell receptor beta chain was picked up many times. Its cognate antigen is unknown. CDR3 size: 18 residues. V was cut by 4 bases and J by 2 bases, with 21 bases left in between. Germline CDR1 SGHTA, CDR2 FQGNSA. TCRdb fed the RACE reads into MiXCR, producing one record per CDR3 protein. The table records approximately 370,000 distinct CDR3 sequences, around 5.5% of them present only once. These data belong to a study of human T cells and chemical hapten exposure. Study-wide background: DPC 0.01% went on the upper back by patch test, with reading at 6 days. The patients were mostly female; they had alopecia areata, totalis or universalis. General observations from the study: Because all patients had alopecia, their immune responses might differ from healthy ones.

Time point defined: pre-sensitization, week 0. Treatment reported: therapeutic diphenylcyclopropenone sensitization with weekly scalp DPC. Someone pulled total RNA out of unfractionated whole blood. The material was whole blood, obtained in connection with sensitization to the hapten diphenylcyclopropenone (DPC). The receptor was derived from a woman aged 18-35 years with alopecia areata. Some clones in this sample may be carry-over from other donors' samples. V gene TRBV7-2 combines with J gene TRBJ1-3; no clear D gene. In DNA form, the CDR3 reads TGTGCCAGCAGCTCCTATCGGGCGAAAGACCTGACTGGAAACACCATATATTTT. This gives the protein CASSSYRAKDLTGNTIYF.